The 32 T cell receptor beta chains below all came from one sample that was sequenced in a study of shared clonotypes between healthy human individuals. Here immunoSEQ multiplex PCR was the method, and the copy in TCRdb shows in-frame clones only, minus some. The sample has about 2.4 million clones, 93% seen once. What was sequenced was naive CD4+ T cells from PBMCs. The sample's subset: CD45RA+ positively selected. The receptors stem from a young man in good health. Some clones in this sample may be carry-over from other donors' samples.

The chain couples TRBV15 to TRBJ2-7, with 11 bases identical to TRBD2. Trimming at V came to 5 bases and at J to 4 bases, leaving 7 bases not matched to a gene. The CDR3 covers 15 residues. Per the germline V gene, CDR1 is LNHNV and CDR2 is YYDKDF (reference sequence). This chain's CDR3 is CATSSRLAGFYEQYF. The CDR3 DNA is TGTGCCACCAGCTCCCGACTAGCGGGGTTTTACGAGCAGTACTTC.

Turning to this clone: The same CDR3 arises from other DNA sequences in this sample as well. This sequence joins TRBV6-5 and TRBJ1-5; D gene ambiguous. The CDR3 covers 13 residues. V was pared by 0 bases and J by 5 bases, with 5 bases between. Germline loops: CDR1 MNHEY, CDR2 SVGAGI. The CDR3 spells CASSYSRYQPQHF. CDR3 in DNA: TGTGCCAGCAGTTACTCGAGGTATCAGCCCCAGCATTTT.

CDR3 bases: TGTGCCAGCAGTGAAATCGGACCGAGCTACGAGCAGTACTTC. Amino acids: CASSEIGPSYEQYF. This rearrangement joins TRBV6-5 to TRBJ2-7; no reliable D call. The V end lost 5 bases, the J end lost 3 bases, and 14 bases lay between the germline ends. The CDR3 totals 14 residues. CDR1 and CDR2 (germline): MNHEY, SVGAGI.

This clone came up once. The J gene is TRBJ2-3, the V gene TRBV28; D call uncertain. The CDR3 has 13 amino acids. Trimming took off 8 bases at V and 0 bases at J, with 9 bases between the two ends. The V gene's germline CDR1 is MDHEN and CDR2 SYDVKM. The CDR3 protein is CASYKTSTDTQYF. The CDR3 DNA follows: TGTGCCAGCTACAAAACTAGCACAGATACGCAGTATTTT.

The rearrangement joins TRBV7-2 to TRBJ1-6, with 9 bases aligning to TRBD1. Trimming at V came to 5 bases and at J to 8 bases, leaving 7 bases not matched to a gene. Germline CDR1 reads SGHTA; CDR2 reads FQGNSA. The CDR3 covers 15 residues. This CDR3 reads CASSLRTGDDSPLHF. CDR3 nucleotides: TGTGCCAGCAGCCTCCGGACAGGGGATGATTCACCCCTCCACTTT.

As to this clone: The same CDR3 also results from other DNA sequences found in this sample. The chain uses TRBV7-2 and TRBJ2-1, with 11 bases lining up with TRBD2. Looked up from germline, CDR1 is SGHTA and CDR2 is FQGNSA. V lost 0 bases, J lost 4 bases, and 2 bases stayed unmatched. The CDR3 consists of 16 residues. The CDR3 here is CASSLAGTSGYNEQFF. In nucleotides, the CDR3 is TGTGCCAGCAGCTTAGCCGGGACTAGCGGATACAATGAGCAGTTCTTC.

The CDR3: CASRSGQGARYGYTF. In DNA, the CDR3 is TGTGCCAGTCGGTCGGGACAGGGGGCAAGGTATGGCTACACCTTC. This chain connects TRBV28 to TRBJ1-2; TRBD1 matches at 12 bases. The J segment lost 5 bases and the V segment lost 9 bases, leaving 10 bases of the junction unmatched. The CDR3 loop spans 15 amino acids. Germline V lookup: CDR1 MDHEN, CDR2 SYDVKM.

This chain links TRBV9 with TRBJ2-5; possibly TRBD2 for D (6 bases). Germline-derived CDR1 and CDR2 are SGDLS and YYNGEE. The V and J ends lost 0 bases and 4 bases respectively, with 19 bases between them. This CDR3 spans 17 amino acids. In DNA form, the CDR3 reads TGTGCCAGCAGCGTAGAGGCGGTAGCGGTCGAGGGAGAGACCCAGTACTTC. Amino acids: CASSVEAVAVEGETQYF.

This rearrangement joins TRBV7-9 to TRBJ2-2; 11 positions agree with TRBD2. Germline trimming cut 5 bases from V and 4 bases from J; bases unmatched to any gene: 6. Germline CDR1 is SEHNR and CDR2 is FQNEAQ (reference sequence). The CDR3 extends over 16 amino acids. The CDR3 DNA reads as TGTGCCAGCAGCCCCAATAGCGGGAGGGTCACCGGGGAGCTGTTTTTT. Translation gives CASSPNSGRVTGELFF. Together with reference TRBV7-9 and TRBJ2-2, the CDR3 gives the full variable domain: DTGVSQNPRHKITKRGQNVTFRCDPISEHNRLYWYRQTLGQGPEFLTYFQNEAQLEKSRLLSDRFSAERPKGSFSTLEIQRTEQGDSAMYLCASSPNSGRVTGELFFGEGSRLTVL.

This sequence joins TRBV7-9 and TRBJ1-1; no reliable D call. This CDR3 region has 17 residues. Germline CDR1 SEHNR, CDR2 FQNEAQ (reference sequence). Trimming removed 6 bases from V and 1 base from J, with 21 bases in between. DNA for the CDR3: TGTGCCAGCAGACCAGACCCTACGCAGTCAAAGAACACTGAAGCTTTCTTT. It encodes CASRPDPTQSKNTEAFF.

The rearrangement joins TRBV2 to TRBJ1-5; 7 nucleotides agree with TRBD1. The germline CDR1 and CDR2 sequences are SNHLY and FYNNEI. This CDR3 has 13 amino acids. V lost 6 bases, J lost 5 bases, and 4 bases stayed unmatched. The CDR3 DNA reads TGTGCCAGCAGGACAGGGATGGATCAGCCCCAGCATTTT. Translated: CASRTGMDQPQHF.

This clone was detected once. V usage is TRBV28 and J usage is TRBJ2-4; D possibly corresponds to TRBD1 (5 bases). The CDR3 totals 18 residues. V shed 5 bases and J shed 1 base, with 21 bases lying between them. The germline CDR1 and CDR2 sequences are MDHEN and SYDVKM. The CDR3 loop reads CASSPSPGREFAKNIQYF. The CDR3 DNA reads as TGTGCCAGCAGTCCGTCCCCCGGCAGGGAATTTGCCAAAAACATTCAGTACTTC.

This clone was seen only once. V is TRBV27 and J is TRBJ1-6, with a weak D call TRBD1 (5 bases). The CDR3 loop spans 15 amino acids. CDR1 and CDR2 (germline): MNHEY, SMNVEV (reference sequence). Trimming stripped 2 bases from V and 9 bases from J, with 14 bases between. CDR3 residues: CASSLKAAGFSPLHF. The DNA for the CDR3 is TGTGCCAGCAGTTTAAAGGCGGCAGGGTTTTCACCCCTCCACTTT.

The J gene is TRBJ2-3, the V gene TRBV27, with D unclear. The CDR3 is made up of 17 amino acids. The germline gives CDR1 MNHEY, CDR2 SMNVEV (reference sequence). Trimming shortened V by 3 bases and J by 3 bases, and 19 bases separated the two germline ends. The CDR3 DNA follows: TGTGCCAGCAGTTTGGTGAGGACCCCTTTTGGGACAGATACGCAGTATTTT. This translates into CASSLVRTPFGTDTQYF.

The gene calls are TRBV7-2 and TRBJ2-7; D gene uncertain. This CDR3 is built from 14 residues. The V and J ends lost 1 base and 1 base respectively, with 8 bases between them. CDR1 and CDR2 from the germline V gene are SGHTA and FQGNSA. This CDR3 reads CASSLGTMSYEQYF. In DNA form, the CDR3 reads TGTGCCAGCAGCTTAGGGACCATGTCCTACGAGCAGTACTTC.

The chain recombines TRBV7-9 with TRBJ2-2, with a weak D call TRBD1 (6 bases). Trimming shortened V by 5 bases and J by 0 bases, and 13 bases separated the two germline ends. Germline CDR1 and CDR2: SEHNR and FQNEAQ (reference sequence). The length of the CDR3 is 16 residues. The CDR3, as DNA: TGTGCCAGCAGCACACCAGGGGACACGAACACCGGGGAGCTGTTTTTT. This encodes CASSTPGDTNTGELFF.

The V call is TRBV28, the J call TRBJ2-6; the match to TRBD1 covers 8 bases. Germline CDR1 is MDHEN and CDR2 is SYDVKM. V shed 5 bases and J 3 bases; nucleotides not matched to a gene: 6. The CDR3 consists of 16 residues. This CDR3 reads CASSPGQGGGANVLTF. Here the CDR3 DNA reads TGTGCCAGCAGTCCCGGACAGGGCGGTGGGGCCAACGTCCTGACTTTC.

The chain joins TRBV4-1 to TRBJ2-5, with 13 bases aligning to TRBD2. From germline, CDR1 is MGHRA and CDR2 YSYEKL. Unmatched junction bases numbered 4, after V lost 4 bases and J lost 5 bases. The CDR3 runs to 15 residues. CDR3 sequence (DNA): TGCGCCAGCAGCCGACTAGCGGGAGGCGGGGAGACCCAGTACTTC. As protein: CASSRLAGGGETQYF.

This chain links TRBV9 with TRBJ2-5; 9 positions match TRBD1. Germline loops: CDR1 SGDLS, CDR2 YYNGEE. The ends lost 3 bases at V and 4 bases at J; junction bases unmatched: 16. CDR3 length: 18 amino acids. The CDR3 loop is CASSEKWGVGTGTETQYF. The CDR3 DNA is TGTGCCAGCAGCGAGAAGTGGGGGGTCGGGACAGGGACAGAGACCCAGTACTTC.

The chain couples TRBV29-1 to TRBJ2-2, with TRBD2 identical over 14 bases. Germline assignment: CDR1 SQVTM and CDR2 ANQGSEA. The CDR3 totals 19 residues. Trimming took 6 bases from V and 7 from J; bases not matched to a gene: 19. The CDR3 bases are TGCAGCGTCCAACTTGGGACTAGCGGGAGATCCGGTTGGGGCGGGGAGCTGTTTTTT. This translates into CSVQLGTSGRSGWGGELFF.

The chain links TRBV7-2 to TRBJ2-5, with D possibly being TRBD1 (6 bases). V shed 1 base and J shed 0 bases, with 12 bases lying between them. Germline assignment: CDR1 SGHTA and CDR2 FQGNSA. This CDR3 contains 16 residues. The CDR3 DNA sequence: TGTGCCAGCAGCTTAGGGACAGCTCCGAACCAAGAGACCCAGTACTTC. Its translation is CASSLGTAPNQETQYF. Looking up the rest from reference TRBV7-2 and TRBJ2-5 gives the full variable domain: GAGVSQSPSNKVTEKGKDVELRCDPISGHTALYWYRQSLGQGLEFLIYFQGNSAPDKSGLPSDRFSAERTGGSVSTLTIQRTQQEDSAVYLCASSLGTAPNQETQYFGPGTRLLVL.

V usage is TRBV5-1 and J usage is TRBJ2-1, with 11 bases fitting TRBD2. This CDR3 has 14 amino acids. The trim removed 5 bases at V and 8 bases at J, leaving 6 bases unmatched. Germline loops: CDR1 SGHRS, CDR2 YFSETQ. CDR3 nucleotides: TGCGCCAGCAGTTTAGCGGGAGGGCCCGATGAGCAGTTCTTC. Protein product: CASSLAGGPDEQFF.

The CDR3 coding sequence is TGTGCCAGCAGCCAACGGATGGGGGACGAGCAGTACTTC. The encoded protein is CASSQRMGDEQYF. V is TRBV6-6 and J is TRBJ2-7, with D perhaps assigned TRBD1 or TRBD2 (5 bases each). V was trimmed by 6 bases and J by 5 bases, leaving 14 bases between them. Germline-derived CDR1 and CDR2 are MNHNY and SVGAGI (reference sequence). The CDR3 sequence is 13 residues long.

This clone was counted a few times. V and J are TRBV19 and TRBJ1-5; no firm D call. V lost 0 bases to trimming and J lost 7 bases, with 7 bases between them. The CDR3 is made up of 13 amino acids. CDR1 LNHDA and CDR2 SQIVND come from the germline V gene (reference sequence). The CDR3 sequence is CASSIDQEQPQHF. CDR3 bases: TGTGCCAGTAGTATAGATCAAGAACAGCCCCAGCATTTT.

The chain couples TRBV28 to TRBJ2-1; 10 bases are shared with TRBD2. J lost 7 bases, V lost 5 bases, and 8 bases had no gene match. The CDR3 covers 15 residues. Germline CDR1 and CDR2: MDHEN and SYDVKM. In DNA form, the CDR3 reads TGTGCCAGCAGTCTAGCGGGAGAAGGTTTAAATGAGCAGTTCTTC. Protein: CASSLAGEGLNEQFF.

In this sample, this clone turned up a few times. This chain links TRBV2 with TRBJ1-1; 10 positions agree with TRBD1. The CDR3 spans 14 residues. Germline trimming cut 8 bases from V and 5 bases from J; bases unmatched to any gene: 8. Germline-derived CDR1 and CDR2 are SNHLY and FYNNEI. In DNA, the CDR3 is TGTGCCAGCTCTCGACAGGGGGCTTGGACTGAAGCTTTCTTT. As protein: CASSRQGAWTEAFF.

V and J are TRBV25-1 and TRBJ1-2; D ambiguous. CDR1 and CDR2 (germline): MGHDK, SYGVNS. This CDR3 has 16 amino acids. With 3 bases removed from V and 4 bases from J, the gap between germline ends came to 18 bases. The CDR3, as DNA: TGTGCCAGCAGTGACATTGGTACCCTACGGGGCTATGGCTACACCTTC. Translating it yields CASSDIGTLRGYGYTF.

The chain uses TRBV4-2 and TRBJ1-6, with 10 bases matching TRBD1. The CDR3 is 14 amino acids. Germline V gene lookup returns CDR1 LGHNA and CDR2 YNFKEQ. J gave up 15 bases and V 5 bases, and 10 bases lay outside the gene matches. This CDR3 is CASSAGTGEPILHF. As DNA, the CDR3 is TGTGCCAGCAGCGCAGGGACAGGGGAACCCATCCTCCACTTT.

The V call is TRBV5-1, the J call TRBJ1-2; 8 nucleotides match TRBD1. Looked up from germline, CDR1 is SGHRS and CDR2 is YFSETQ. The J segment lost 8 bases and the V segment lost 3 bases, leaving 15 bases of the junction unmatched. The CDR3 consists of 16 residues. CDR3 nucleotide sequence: TGCGCCAGCAGCTCCTTGGATGCAGGGGGCGGAGGCGGCTACACCTTC. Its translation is CASSSLDAGGGGGYTF.

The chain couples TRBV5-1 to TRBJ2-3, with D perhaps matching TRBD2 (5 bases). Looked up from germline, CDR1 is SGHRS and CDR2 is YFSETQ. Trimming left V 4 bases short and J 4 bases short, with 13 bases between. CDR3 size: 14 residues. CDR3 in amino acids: CASSEGPWADTQYF. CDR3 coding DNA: TGCGCCAGCAGCGAGGGCCCCTGGGCAGATACGCAGTATTTT. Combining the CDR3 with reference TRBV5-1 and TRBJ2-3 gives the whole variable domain KAGVTQTPRYLIKTRGQQVTLSCSPISGHRSVSWYQQTPGQGLQFLFEYFSETQRNKGNFPGRFSGRQFSNSRSEMNVSTLELGDSALYLCASSEGPWADTQYFGPGTRLTVL.

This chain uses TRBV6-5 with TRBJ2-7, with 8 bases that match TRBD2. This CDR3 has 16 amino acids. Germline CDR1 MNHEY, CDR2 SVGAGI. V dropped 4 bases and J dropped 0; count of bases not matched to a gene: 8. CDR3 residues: CASSSQLAAASYEQYF. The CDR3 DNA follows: TGTGCCAGCAGTTCTCAACTAGCGGCGGCCTCCTACGAGCAGTACTTC.

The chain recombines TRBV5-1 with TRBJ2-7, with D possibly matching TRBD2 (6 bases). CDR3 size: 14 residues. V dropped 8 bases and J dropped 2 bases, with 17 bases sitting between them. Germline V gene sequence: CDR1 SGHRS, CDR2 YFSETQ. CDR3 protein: CASSRELVTYEQYF. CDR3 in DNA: TGCGCCAGTTCACGGGAGCTCGTAACCTACGAGCAGTACTTC.